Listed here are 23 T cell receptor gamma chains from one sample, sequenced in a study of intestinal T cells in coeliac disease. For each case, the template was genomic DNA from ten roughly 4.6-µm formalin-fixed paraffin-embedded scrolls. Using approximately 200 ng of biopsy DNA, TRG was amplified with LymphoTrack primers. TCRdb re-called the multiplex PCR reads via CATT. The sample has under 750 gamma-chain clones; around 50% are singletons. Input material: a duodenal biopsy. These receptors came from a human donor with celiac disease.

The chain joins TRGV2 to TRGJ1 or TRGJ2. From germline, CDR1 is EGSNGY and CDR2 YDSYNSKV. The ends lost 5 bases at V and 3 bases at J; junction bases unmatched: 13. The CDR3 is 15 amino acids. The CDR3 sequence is CATWGRASIYYKKLF. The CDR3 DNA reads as TGTGCCACCTGGGGACGGGCCAGCATTTATTATAAGAAACTCTTT.

The CDR3 DNA reads TGTGCCACCTGGGACAGGCATAGAAATTATTATAAGAAACTCTTT. Its protein product is CATWDRHRNYYKKLF. The chain has TRGV5 and TRGJ1 or TRGJ2. Unmatched junction bases numbered 6, after V lost 0 bases and J lost 1 base. The germline V gene has CDR1 VINAFY and CDR2 YDVSNSKD. This CDR3 contains 15 residues.

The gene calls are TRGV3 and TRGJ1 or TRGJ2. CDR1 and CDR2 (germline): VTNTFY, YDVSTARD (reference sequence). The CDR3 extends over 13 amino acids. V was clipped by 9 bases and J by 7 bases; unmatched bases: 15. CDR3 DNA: TGTGCCACCCCCGGGGGGGTGGGATATAAGAAACTCTTT. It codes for CATPGGVGYKKLF.

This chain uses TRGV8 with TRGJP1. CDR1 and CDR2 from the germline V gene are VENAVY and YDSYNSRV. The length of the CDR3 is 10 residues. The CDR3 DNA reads TGTGCACCGACTGGTTGGTTCAAGATATTT. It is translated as CAPTGWFKIF.

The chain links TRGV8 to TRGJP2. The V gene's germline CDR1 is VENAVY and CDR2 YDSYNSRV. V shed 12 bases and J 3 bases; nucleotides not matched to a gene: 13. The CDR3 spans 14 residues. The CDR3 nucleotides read TGTGCCCGACTACCGGCTGGTAGTGATTGGATCAAGACGTTT. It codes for CARLPAGSDWIKTF.

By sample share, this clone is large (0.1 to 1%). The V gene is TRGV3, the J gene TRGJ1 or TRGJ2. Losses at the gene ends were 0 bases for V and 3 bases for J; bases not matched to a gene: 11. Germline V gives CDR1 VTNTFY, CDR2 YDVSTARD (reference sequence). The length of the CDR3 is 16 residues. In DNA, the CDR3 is TGTGCCACCTGGGACAGGCGGGCTTCCCTTTATTATAAGAAACTCTTT. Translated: CATWDRRASLYYKKLF.

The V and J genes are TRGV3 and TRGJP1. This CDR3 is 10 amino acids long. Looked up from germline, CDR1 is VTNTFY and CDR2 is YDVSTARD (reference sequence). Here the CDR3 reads CTTHGWFKIF. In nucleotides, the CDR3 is TGTACGACCCACGGTTGGTTCAAGATATTT.

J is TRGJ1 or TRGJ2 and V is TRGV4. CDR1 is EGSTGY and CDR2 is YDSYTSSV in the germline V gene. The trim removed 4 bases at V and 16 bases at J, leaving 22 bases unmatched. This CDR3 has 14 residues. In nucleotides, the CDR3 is TGTGCCACCTGGGACGGGCCGAGGATGGTAAGAAAGCTCTTT. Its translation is CATWDGPRMVRKLF.

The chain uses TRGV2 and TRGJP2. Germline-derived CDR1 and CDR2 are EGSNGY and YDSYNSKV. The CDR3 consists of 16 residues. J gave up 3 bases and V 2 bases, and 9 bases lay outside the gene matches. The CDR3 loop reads CATWDASSGSDWIKTF. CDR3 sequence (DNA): TGTGCCACCTGGGACGCTTCCTCGGGTAGTGATTGGATCAAGACGTTT.

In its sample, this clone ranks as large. The CDR3 loop reads CATWDEFAYSSDWIKTF. The CDR3, as DNA: TGTGCCACCTGGGATGAATTCGCGTATAGTAGTGATTGGATCAAGACGTTT. V usage is TRGV8 and J usage is TRGJP2. V lost 3 bases, J lost 0 bases, and 10 bases stayed unmatched. Germline V CDR1 and CDR2: VENAVY, YDSYNSRV. This CDR3 spans 17 amino acids.

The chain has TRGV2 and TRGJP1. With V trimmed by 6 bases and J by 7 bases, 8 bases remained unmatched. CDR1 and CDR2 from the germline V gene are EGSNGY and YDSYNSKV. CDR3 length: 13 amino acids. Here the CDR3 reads CATWKDGGWFKIF. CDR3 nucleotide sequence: TGTGCCACCTGGAAGGACGGTGGTTGGTTCAAGATATTT.

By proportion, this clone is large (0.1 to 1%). The CDR3 nucleotides are TGTGCTGCGTGGGATGGGGGTTATAAGAAACTCTTT. Its translation: CAAWDGGYKKLF. The chain links TRGV10 to TRGJ1 or TRGJ2. TRGV10 is noted as an ORF with a role that remains uncertain. The V segment lost 8 bases and the J segment 6 bases; nucleotides outside the gene matches: 8. The CDR3 is 12 amino acids.

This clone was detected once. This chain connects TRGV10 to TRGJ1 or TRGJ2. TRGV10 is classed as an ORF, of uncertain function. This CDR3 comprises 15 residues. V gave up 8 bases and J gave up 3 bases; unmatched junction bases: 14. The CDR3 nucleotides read TGTGCTGCGTGGGACTCATTACCCTTTTATTATAAGAAACTCTTT. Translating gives CAAWDSLPFYYKKLF.

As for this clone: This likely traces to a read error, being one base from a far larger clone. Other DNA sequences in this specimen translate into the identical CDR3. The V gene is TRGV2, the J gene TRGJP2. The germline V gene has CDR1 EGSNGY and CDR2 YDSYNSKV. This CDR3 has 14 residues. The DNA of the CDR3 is TGTGCCACCTGGGACTTGAGTAGCGATTGGATCAAGACGTTT. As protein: CATWDLSSDWIKTF.

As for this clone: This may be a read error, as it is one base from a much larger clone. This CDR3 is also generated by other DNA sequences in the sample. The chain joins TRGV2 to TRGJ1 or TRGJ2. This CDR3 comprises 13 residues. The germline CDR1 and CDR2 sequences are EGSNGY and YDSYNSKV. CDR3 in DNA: TGTGCCACCTGGGACGGGCTCGTCGATAAGAAACTCTTC. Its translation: CATWDGLVDKKLF.

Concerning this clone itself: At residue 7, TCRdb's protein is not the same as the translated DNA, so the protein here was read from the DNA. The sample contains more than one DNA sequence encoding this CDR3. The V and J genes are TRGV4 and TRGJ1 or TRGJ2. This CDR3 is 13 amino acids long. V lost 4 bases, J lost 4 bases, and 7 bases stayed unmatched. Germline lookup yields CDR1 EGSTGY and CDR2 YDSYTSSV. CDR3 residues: CATWDGRYYKKLF. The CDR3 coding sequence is TGTGCCACCTGGGACGGGCGGTATTATAAGAAACTCTTT.

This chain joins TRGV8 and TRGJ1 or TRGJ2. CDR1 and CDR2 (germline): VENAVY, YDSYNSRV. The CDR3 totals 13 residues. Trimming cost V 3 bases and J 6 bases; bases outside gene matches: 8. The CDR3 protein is CATWDGFIYKKLF. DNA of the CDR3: TGTGCCACCTGGGATGGATTTATTTATAAGAAACTCTTT.

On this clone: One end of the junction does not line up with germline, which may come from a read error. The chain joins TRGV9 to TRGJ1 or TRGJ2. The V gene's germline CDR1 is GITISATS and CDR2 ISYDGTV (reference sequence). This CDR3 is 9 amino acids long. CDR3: CALVGGAFF. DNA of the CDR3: TGTGCCTTGGTGGGAGGTGCGTTCTTT.

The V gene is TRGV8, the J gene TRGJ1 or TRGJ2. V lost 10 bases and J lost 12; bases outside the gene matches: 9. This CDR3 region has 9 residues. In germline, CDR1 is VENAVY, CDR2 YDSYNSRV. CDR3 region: CATQYGKLF. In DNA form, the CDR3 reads TGTGCCACGCAGTACGGGAAACTCTTT.

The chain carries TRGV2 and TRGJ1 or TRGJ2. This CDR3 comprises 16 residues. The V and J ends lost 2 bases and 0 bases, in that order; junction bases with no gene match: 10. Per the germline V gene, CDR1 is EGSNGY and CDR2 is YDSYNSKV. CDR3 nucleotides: TGTGCCACCTGGGACGCCCCCGCGTTGAATTATTATAAGAAACTCTTT. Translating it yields CATWDAPALNYYKKLF.

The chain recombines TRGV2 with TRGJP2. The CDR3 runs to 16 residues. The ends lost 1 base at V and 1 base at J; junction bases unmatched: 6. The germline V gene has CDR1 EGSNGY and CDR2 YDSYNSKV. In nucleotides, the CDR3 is TGTGCCACCTGGGACGGCCGTACTAGTAGTGATTGGATCAAGACGTTT. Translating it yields CATWDGRTSSDWIKTF.

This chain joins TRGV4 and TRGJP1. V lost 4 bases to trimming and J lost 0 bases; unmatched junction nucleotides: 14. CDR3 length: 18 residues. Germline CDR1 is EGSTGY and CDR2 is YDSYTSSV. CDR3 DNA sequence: TGTGCCACCTGGGACGGGCAGAATTGGTATACCACTGGTTGGTTCAAGATATTT. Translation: CATWDGQNWYTTGWFKIF.

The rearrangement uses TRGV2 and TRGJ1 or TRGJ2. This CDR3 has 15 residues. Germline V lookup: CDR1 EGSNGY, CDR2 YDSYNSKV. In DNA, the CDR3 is TGTGCACCTGGGGAGGGGGGGGCGAATTATTATAAGAAACTCTTT. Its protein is CAPGEGGANYYKKLF.